The 24 T cell receptor beta chains listed next were all sequenced from one sample in a study of T cells in Graves' hyperthyroidism and ophthalmopathy. Researchers took RNA transcripts and amplified the TCR beta CDR3 regions from them. The primer set for the first-round RT-PCR of the TCR CDR3 was HTBI. MiXCR was run by TCRdb on the multiplex PCR reads, yielding one entry per CDR3 protein. The sample contains a few hundred thousand distinct CDR3 sequences, around a sixth of which appear only once. The source material was blood. These receptors were collected from a man aged 18 to 30 with Graves' ophthalmopathy.

This clonotype showed up just once. The chain has TRBV7-2 and TRBJ2-5, with 8 positions matching TRBD1. The CDR3 is 15 residues long. Trimming at V came to 6 bases and at J to 0 bases, leaving 6 bases not matched to a gene. Germline V lookup: CDR1 SGHTA, CDR2 FQGNSA. This CDR3 reads CASRKGQANQETQYF. CDR3 in DNA: TGTGCCAGCAGAAAGGGACAGGCGAACCAAGAGACCCAGTACTTC.

The J gene is TRBJ1-2, the V gene TRBV7-3, with TRBD1 as a possible D gene (5 bases). V was trimmed by 0 bases and J by 8 bases, leaving 13 bases between them. CDR3 length equals 14 residues. CDR1 is SGHTA and CDR2 is FQGTGA in the germline V gene. CDR3 DNA: TGTGCCAGCAGCTTAACGGGGCCCGGTCTGGGCTACACCTTC. Protein sequence: CASSLTGPGLGYTF.

This clonotype was recorded a few times. The chain recombines TRBV4-1 with TRBJ2-2; D uncertain. This CDR3 is built from 15 residues. Germline CDR1 is MGHRA and CDR2 is YSYEKL. Trimming took off 0 bases at V and 6 bases at J, with 11 bases between the two ends. This CDR3 is CASSQDAAYAGELFF. The CDR3 DNA follows: TGCGCCAGCAGCCAAGATGCTGCCTATGCCGGGGAGCTGTTTTTT.

This clonotype was detected a few times. The CDR3 sequence is CASSASGTQGNTIYF. In DNA, the CDR3 is TGTGCCAGCAGCGCCTCCGGGACTCAAGGAAACACCATATATTTT. The chain is built from TRBV9 and TRBJ1-3; D possibly corresponds to TRBD1 (5 bases). Per the germline V gene, CDR1 is SGDLS and CDR2 is YYNGEE. Trimming removed 3 bases at V and 4 bases at J, with 14 bases between. The CDR3 covers 15 residues.

The chain is built from TRBV10-3 and TRBJ2-1, with D perhaps matching TRBD1 or TRBD2 (7 bases each). Germline V gene sequence: CDR1 ENHRY, CDR2 SYGVKD. With 10 bases removed from V and 0 bases from J, the gap between germline ends came to 13 bases. This CDR3 is 14 amino acids long. CDR3 in DNA: TGTGCCACAGGGGGGGGCACCTCCTACAATGAGCAGTTCTTC. Translation gives CATGGGTSYNEQFF.

Details on this clonotype: This may stem from a read error, because a much larger clone lies one nucleotide away. The chain employs TRBV20-1 and TRBJ2-3; 12 bases align to TRBD2. With 6 bases clipped from V and 1 base from J, the junction kept 2 bases outside the gene matches. Germline-derived CDR1 and CDR2 are DFQATT and SNEGSKA (reference sequence). The CDR3 length is 14 residues. CDR3 region: CSARLAGGTDTQYF. The CDR3 DNA reads as TGCAGTGCCAGACTAGCGGGGGGCACAGATACGCAGTATTTT.

This clonotype showed up many times. V usage is TRBV5-1 and J usage is TRBJ2-1; D not resolved. With 3 bases removed from V and 12 bases from J, the gap between germline ends came to 13 bases. The CDR3 covers 12 residues. Germline lookup yields CDR1 SGHRS and CDR2 YFSETQ. The CDR3 loop is CASSSNPLGQFF. The CDR3 DNA sequence: TGCGCCAGCAGCTCGAACCCCCTGGGGCAGTTCTTC.

This clonotype was counted at least ten times. This sequence joins TRBV5-1 and TRBJ1-1; 8 bases line up with TRBD1. The CDR3 spans 15 residues. The trim removed 4 bases at V and 0 bases at J, leaving 5 bases unmatched. Germline V gene sequence: CDR1 SGHRS, CDR2 YFSETQ. CDR3: CASSTPTGVNTEAFF. The CDR3 bases are TGCGCCAGCAGCACCCCGACAGGGGTGAACACTGAAGCTTTCTTT.

The rearrangement links TRBV6-1 to TRBJ2-3; 13 nucleotides line up with TRBD2. CDR1 and CDR2 (germline): MNHNS, SASEGT. The CDR3 sequence is 18 residues long. Trimming at V came to 6 bases and at J to 5 bases, leaving 14 bases not matched to a gene. The CDR3 DNA reads TGTGCCAGCAGCCCCGGGACTAGCGGGGAAACCTCGGGAGATACGCAGTATTTT. Translated, it gives CASSPGTSGETSGDTQYF.

This clonotype showed up many times. Written as DNA, the CDR3 is TGTGCCAGCAGTGAAGCTGCCAGGACAGATGAAGCTTTCTTT. This encodes CASSEAARTDEAFF. This chain connects TRBV2 to TRBJ1-1, with D perhaps TRBD1 (6 bases). The CDR3 is 14 amino acids. Trimming took 0 bases from V and 7 from J, leaving 12 bases between them. Germline lookup yields CDR1 SNHLY and CDR2 FYNNEI.

This clonotype was seen repeatedly, ten times or more. The chain carries TRBV4-1 and TRBJ2-1; 8 positions match TRBD2. The V segment lost 4 bases and the J segment 3 bases; nucleotides outside the gene matches: 8. Germline V lookup: CDR1 MGHRA, CDR2 YSYEKL. The CDR3 has 16 residues. CDR3 sequence reads: CASSPPGTSGYNEQFF. The CDR3 DNA reads TGCGCCAGCAGCCCTCCTGGCACTAGCGGCTACAATGAGCAGTTCTTC.

This clonotype was observed many times. At one boundary the junction diverges from the germline segment, which might be a read error. The chain joins TRBV12-3 or TRBV12-4 to TRBJ2-1, with 12 nucleotides matching TRBD2. The CDR3 is made up of 14 amino acids. CDR3 nucleotides: TGTGCCAGCAGTCTAGCGGGGGGGCGGAATGAGCAGTTCTTC. It codes for CASSLAGGRNEQFF.

This clonotype showed up many times. This sequence joins TRBV3-1 and TRBJ1-1; D gene ambiguous. Per the germline V gene, CDR1 is LGHDT and CDR2 is YNNKEL (reference sequence). The CDR3 is 16 amino acids. Deletions cut 7 bases from V and 7 bases from J, with 25 bases between. CDR3 DNA sequence: TGTGCCAGCACCGAGAGTGGACCCGGGGTGAGGGTTGAAGCTTTCTTT. It specifies CASTESGPGVRVEAFF.

This chain uses TRBV7-3 with TRBJ2-7; TRBD1 matches 7 bases. The CDR3 runs 15 residues. From germline, CDR1 is SGHTA and CDR2 FQGTGA. V lost 4 bases to trimming and J lost 1 base; unmatched junction nucleotides: 7. The CDR3, as DNA: TGTGCCAGCAGCTCCGGACAGGCCGGATCCTACGAGCAGTACTTC. Its translation: CASSSGQAGSYEQYF.

The chain joins TRBV19 to TRBJ1-1; D is possibly TRBD1 (5 bases). V shed 5 bases and J shed 4 bases, with 23 bases lying between them. CDR1 is LNHDA and CDR2 is SQIVND in the germline V gene (reference sequence). The CDR3 sequence is 17 residues long. The CDR3 sequence is CASSLRDRPGRSTEAFF. The DNA of the CDR3 is TGTGCCAGTAGTCTGAGGGACCGCCCGGGCAGGAGCACTGAAGCTTTCTTT.

The chain joins TRBV19 to TRBJ1-5, with D uncertain. Trimming shortened V by 1 base and J by 3 bases, and 7 bases separated the two germline ends. The CDR3 extends over 14 amino acids. CDR1 and CDR2 (germline): LNHDA, SQIVND (reference sequence). The CDR3 reads CASSIVGLNQPQHF. The CDR3 DNA sequence: TGTGCCAGTAGTATAGTCGGCCTCAATCAGCCCCAGCATTTT.

In the case of this clonotype: Given a much more abundant clone one base away, this may be a read error. This chain uses TRBV7-2 with TRBJ2-5, with D possibly being TRBD2 (6 bases). The CDR3 consists of 15 residues. CDR1 is SGHTA, CDR2 FQGNSA, per germline. V was pared by 3 bases and J by 9 bases, with 20 bases between. The CDR3 coding sequence is TGTGCCAGCAGCTTCCAAGGAGGGGTGATGGAGGCCCAGTACTTC. This encodes CASSFQGGVMEAQYF.

As DNA, the CDR3 is TGTGCCAGCAGCTGGGAGGGGTCGGGTGTCGCTGAAGCTTTCTTT. It encodes CASSWEGSGVAEAFF. The chain is built from TRBV5-6 and TRBJ1-1, with D perhaps TRBD1 (5 bases). The CDR3 has 15 amino acids. Germline loops: CDR1 SGHDT, CDR2 YYEEEE. V dropped 3 bases and J dropped 6 bases, with 18 bases sitting between them.

This clonotype was recorded at least ten times. J is TRBJ1-3 and V is TRBV28; D not resolved. The V gene's germline CDR1 is MDHEN and CDR2 SYDVKM. V was trimmed by 6 bases and J by 2 bases, leaving 5 bases between them. The CDR3 consists of 12 residues. The CDR3 protein is CASRAPGNTIYF. DNA of the CDR3: TGTGCCAGCAGGGCGCCTGGAAACACCATATATTTT.

This clonotype was seen ten or more times. This rearrangement joins TRBV2 to TRBJ1-5, with D unclear. Germline V CDR1 and CDR2: SNHLY, FYNNEI. V was pared by 7 bases and J by 6 bases, with 16 bases between. The CDR3 is 14 residues long. The chain's CDR3 is CASKIDRASQPQHF. CDR3 in DNA: TGTGCCAGCAAGATAGACCGAGCCAGTCAGCCCCAGCATTTT.

In its sample, this clonotype was seen many times. The chain uses TRBV27 and TRBJ2-3; 12 bases map to TRBD2. CDR1 is MNHEY, CDR2 SMNVEV, per germline (reference sequence). The V gene end was trimmed by 10 bases and the J gene end by 0 bases; junction bases not matched to a gene: 2. The CDR3 length is 14 residues. The CDR3 sequence is CATSGGGSTDTQYF. CDR3 coding DNA: TGTGCCACTAGCGGGGGGGGAAGCACAGATACGCAGTATTTT.

The chain uses TRBV19 and TRBJ1-2, with D possibly TRBD1 on 6 matching bases. The CDR3 extends over 13 amino acids. Per germline, CDR1 LNHDA and CDR2 SQIVND (reference sequence). V shed 3 bases and J shed 6 bases, with 11 bases lying between them. The CDR3 nucleotides are TGTGCCAGTAGTATCCGGACAGTTCATGGCTACACCTTC. It translates to CASSIRTVHGYTF.

This clonotype was counted only a few times. The CDR3: CSARGGGHSTGELFF. In nucleotides, the CDR3 is TGCAGTGCTAGAGGCGGGGGGCACAGCACCGGGGAGCTGTTTTTT. J is TRBJ2-2 and V is TRBV20-1; 8 bases are a match to TRBD2. J lost 4 bases, V lost 1 base, and 5 bases had no gene match. Germline V gives CDR1 DFQATT, CDR2 SNEGSKA (reference sequence). This CDR3 spans 15 amino acids.

There are a few counts of this clonotype. The genes are TRBV10-3 and TRBJ1-4; 7 nucleotides agree with TRBD1. With 8 bases clipped from V and 8 bases from J, the junction kept 8 bases outside the gene matches. Germline assignment: CDR1 ENHRY and CDR2 SYGVKD. This CDR3 is 13 amino acids long. The CDR3 reads CAIATGSEEKLFF. The CDR3 DNA is TGTGCCATCGCGACAGGGTCTGAAGAAAAACTGTTTTTT.